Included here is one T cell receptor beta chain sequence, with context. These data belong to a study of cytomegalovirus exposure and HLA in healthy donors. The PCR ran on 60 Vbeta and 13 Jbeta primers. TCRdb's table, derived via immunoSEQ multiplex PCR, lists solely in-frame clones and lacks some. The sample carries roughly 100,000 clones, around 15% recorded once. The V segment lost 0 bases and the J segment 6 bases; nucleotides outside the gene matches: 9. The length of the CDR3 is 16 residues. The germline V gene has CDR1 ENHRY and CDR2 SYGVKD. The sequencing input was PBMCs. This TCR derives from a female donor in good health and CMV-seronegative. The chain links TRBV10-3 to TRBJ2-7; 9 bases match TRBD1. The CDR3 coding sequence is TGTGCCATCAGTGAGTCAGGCGGGACAGGGTGGATCGAGCAGTACTTC. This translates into CAISESGGTGWIEQYF.